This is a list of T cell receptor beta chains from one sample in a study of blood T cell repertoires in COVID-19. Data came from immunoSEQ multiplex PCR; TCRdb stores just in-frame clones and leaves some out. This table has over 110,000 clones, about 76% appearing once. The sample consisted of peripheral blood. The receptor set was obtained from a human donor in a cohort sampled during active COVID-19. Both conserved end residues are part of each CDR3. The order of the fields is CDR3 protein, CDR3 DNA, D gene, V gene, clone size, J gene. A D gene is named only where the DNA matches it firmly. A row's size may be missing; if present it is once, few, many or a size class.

CDR3 protein: CASSRTGSWGYTF; CDR3 DNA: TGTGCCAGCAGCCGGACAGGATCTTGGGGCTACACCTTC; D gene: TRBD1; V gene: TRBV5-8; clone size: .; J gene: TRBJ1-2
CDR3 protein: CASMGLAGARETQYF; CDR3 DNA: TGTGCCAGCATGGGACTAGCGGGAGCTCGGGAGACCCAGTACTTC; D gene: TRBD2; V gene: TRBV28; clone size: .; J gene: TRBJ2-5
CDR3 protein: CASSQLFLADSYEQYF; CDR3 DNA: TGCGCCAGCAGCCAATTATTCCTAGCGGATTCCTACGAGCAGTACTTC; D gene: TRBD2; V gene: TRBV4-1; clone size: .; J gene: TRBJ2-7
CDR3 protein: CASSLGKGVFNTEAFF; CDR3 DNA: TGTGCCAGCAGCTTGGGGAAGGGGGTTTTTAACACTGAAGCTTTCTTT; D gene: .; V gene: TRBV5-4; clone size: few; J gene: TRBJ1-1
CDR3 protein: CASSRGQGLYGYTF; CDR3 DNA: TGTGCCAGCAGCAGGGGACAGGGGTTATATGGCTACACCTTC; D gene: TRBD1; V gene: TRBV14; clone size: many; J gene: TRBJ1-2
CDR3 protein: CASKDREDQPQHF; CDR3 DNA: TGCGCCAGCAAAGACAGGGAAGATCAGCCCCAGCATTTT; D gene: TRBD1; V gene: TRBV10-1; clone size: .; J gene: TRBJ1-5
CDR3 protein: CASSERTSYNEQFF; CDR3 DNA: TGTGCCAGTTCGGAGCGGACCTCCTACAATGAGCAGTTCTTC; D gene: .; V gene: TRBV19; clone size: .; J gene: TRBJ2-1
CDR3 protein: CAPVRGSGNTIYF; CDR3 DNA: TGTGCCCCGGTGCGGGGCTCTGGAAACACCATATATTTT; D gene: .; V gene: TRBV21-1; clone size: .; J gene: TRBJ1-3
CDR3 protein: CASSRSDRNYEQYF; CDR3 DNA: TGCGCCAGCAGCCGGTCGGACAGAAACTACGAGCAGTACTTC; D gene: .; V gene: TRBV4-1; clone size: .; J gene: TRBJ2-7
CDR3 protein: CASSLGLAFYEQYF; CDR3 DNA: TGTGCCAGCAGCTTGGGTCTAGCGTTTTACGAGCAGTACTTC; D gene: .; V gene: TRBV7-9; clone size: .; J gene: TRBJ2-7
CDR3 protein: CASGPEGGYTEAFF; CDR3 DNA: TGTGCTAGTGGCCCCGAGGGGGGGTACACTGAAGCTTTCTTT; D gene: .; V gene: TRBV12-5; clone size: .; J gene: TRBJ1-1
CDR3 protein: CASSIWDRDMYGYTF; CDR3 DNA: TGTGCCAGTAGTATATGGGACAGGGATATGTATGGCTACACCTTC; D gene: TRBD1; V gene: TRBV19; clone size: few; J gene: TRBJ1-2
CDR3 protein: CAISESTRGGSEQYF; CDR3 DNA: TGTGCCATCAGTGAGTCGACTCGGGGGGGGTCCGAGCAGTACTTC; D gene: TRBD2; V gene: TRBV10-3; clone size: .; J gene: TRBJ2-7
CDR3 protein: CASSLRNSNQPQHF; CDR3 DNA: TGTGCCAGCAGTCTCAGGAATAGCAATCAGCCCCAGCATTTT; D gene: .; V gene: TRBV27; clone size: .; J gene: TRBJ1-5
CDR3 protein: CASSRWTAADYEQYF; CDR3 DNA: TGTGCCAGCTCTCGCTGGACTGCAGCGGACTACGAGCAGTACTTC; D gene: .; V gene: TRBV18; clone size: few; J gene: TRBJ2-7
CDR3 protein: CASSKLAGAGVMSYEQYF; CDR3 DNA: TGCGCCAGCAGCAAGCTAGCGGGAGCGGGGGTCATGTCCTACGAGCAGTACTTC; D gene: TRBD2; V gene: TRBV4-1; clone size: .; J gene: TRBJ2-7
CDR3 protein: CASSGGADYAYEQYF; CDR3 DNA: TGTGCCAGCAGCGGTGGCGCGGACTACGCCTACGAGCAGTACTTC; D gene: .; V gene: TRBV9; clone size: .; J gene: TRBJ2-7
CDR3 protein: CASSLRRAGTDTQYF; CDR3 DNA: TGTGCCAGCAGCTTGAGGAGGGCGGGAACAGATACGCAGTATTTT; D gene: .; V gene: TRBV5-4; clone size: few; J gene: TRBJ2-3